A single sample gave rise to the 29 T cell receptor beta chains below, sequenced in a study of monozygotic twins with inflammatory bowel disease. TCRdb re-analyzed the 5' RACE reads; it lists each CDR3 protein once, without DNA. Its table lists 350,000 to 500,000 distinct CDR3 sequences. Specimen: blood. These receptors came from a human donor with ulcerative colitis or Crohn's disease, or a healthy co-twin of an affected twin (not recorded which).

The J gene is TRBJ2-2, the V gene TRBV6-6. The CDR3 covers 14 residues. The germline CDR1 and CDR2 sequences are MNHNY and SVGAGI (reference sequence). CDR3 protein: CASSYKADTGELFF.

This chain links TRBV19 with TRBJ1-1. This CDR3 contains 13 residues. CDR1 and CDR2 (germline): LNHDA, SQIVND (reference sequence). This CDR3 reads CASDHGGSRGAFF.

This chain joins TRBV12-5 and TRBJ1-1; TCRdb reports TRBD1, a call that lacks DNA to check it against. The germline gives CDR1 LGHNT, CDR2 FRNRAP. CDR3 length equals 17 residues. This CDR3 is CASGLATIGQGNTEAFF.

The chain carries TRBV25-1 and TRBJ2-5. The germline CDR1 and CDR2 sequences are MGHDK and SYGVNS. The CDR3 sequence is 15 residues long. CDR3 sequence: CASSVGQPYQETQYF. Full variable domain (outside the CDR3, taken from reference TRBV25-1 and TRBJ2-5): EADIYQTPRYLVIGTGKKITLECSQTMGHDKMYWYQQDPGMELHLIHYSYGVNSTEKGDLSSESTVSRIRTEHFPLTLESARPSHTSQYLCASSVGQPYQETQYFGPGTRLLVL.

The rearrangement links TRBV5-1 to TRBJ2-5. CDR3 length equals 13 residues. Germline CDR1 is SGHRS and CDR2 is YFSETQ. The CDR3 reads CASSLARMETQYF. The full variable domain, rest sourced from reference TRBV5-1 and TRBJ2-5, is KAGVTQTPRYLIKTRGQQVTLSCSPISGHRSVSWYQQTPGQGLQFLFEYFSETQRNKGNFPGRFSGRQFSNSRSEMNVSTLELGDSALYLCASSLARMETQYFGPGTRLLVL.

The chain uses TRBV14 and TRBJ2-3; TCRdb indicates TRBD1, and absent DNA this call remains unverified. Germline lookup yields CDR1 SGHDN and CDR2 FVKESK. CDR3 length: 16 residues. The CDR3 sequence: CASSQTSGLATDTQYF.

The J gene is TRBJ1-2, the V gene TRBV19; TCRdb calls TRBD1, which cannot be checked without DNA. CDR1 and CDR2 (germline): LNHDA, SQIVND (reference sequence). The CDR3 sequence is 14 residues long. The CDR3 here is CASTPVGPNYGYTF.

This sequence joins TRBV6-5 and TRBJ2-5; TCRdb proposes TRBD1, but this gene call is untestable without DNA. The CDR3 has 13 residues. Per the germline V gene, CDR1 is MNHEY and CDR2 is SVGAGI. CDR3 loop: CASSTPWEETQYF.

J is TRBJ2-6 and V is TRBV12-3 or TRBV12-4; the TCRdb D gene call, TRBD1, has no DNA to confirm it. The CDR3 sequence is 16 residues long. Here the CDR3 reads CASSPGTGTGANVLTF.

The chain combines TRBV7-2 with TRBJ1-3. Germline V CDR1 and CDR2: SGHTA, FQGNSA. CDR3 length equals 15 residues. The CDR3 loop is CASSLGTHSGNTIYF.

The rearrangement uses TRBV29-1 and TRBJ2-4; TCRdb's D gene call, TRBD1, goes unchecked for lack of DNA. CDR1 and CDR2 from the germline V gene are SQVTM and ANQGSEA. This CDR3 region has 12 residues. Here the CDR3 reads CSVDAGQGIQYF.

The V gene is TRBV20-1, the J gene TRBJ1-5; the TRBD1 assignment by TCRdb is unverifiable without DNA. The germline CDR1 and CDR2 sequences are DFQATT and SNEGSKA (reference sequence). The CDR3 is 20 amino acids. The CDR3 reads CSARDLPQGSGVYSNQPQHF.

The V and J genes are TRBV5-5 and TRBJ2-4. The CDR3 runs 14 residues. Germline CDR1 reads SGHKS; CDR2 reads YYEKEE (reference sequence). The CDR3 sequence is CASRQELAKNIQYF.

This chain joins TRBV12-3 or TRBV12-4 and TRBJ2-1; TCRdb lists TRBD2, though no DNA is available to test this call. CDR3 size: 14 residues. CDR3 sequence: CASSPPLNYNEQFF.

The chain combines TRBV5-1 with TRBJ2-5; TCRdb reports TRBD1, a call that lacks DNA to check it against. This CDR3 has 17 amino acids. Germline V gene data show CDR1 as SGHRS and CDR2 as YFSETQ. This chain's CDR3 is CASSLVGSAKPGETQYF.

The chain is built from TRBV3-1 and TRBJ2-1; TCRdb gives TRBD2 as the D gene, but with no DNA this cannot be confirmed. The CDR3 consists of 14 residues. Germline-derived CDR1 and CDR2 are LGHDT and YNNKEL (reference sequence). The CDR3 is CASRSGGAYNEQFF.

This chain connects TRBV5-4 to TRBJ2-2. The germline V gene has CDR1 SGHNT and CDR2 YYREEE (reference sequence). CDR3 size: 16 residues. The CDR3 loop reads CASSFGASVDTGELFF.

The rearrangement joins TRBV29-1 to TRBJ2-5; lacking DNA, the TRBD2 call made by TCRdb goes unchecked. Per germline, CDR1 SQVTM and CDR2 ANQGSEA. The CDR3 is made up of 17 amino acids. This CDR3 reads CSVERVRSRDPRETQYF.

This sequence joins TRBV19 and TRBJ2-7; lacking DNA, the TRBD2 call made by TCRdb goes unchecked. Germline V lookup: CDR1 LNHDA, CDR2 SQIVND (reference sequence). The CDR3 is made up of 14 amino acids. The CDR3 sequence is CASSRTSISGGQYF.

The rearrangement links TRBV5-6 to TRBJ2-7; TCRdb outputs TRBD1, but without DNA this stays unchecked. Germline V gene data show CDR1 as SGHDT and CDR2 as YYEEEE. The CDR3 covers 14 residues. CDR3 sequence: CASNAGTEYYEQYF. The whole variable domain, remainder taken from reference TRBV5-6 and TRBJ2-7, is DAGVTQSPTHLIKTRGQQVTLRCSPKSGHDTVSWYQQALGQGPQFIFQYYEEEERQRGNFPDRFSGHQFPNYSSELNVNALLLGDSALYLCASNAGTEYYEQYFGPGTRLTVT.

V gene TRBV6-1 combines with J gene TRBJ2-1; the TRBD1 assignment by TCRdb is unverifiable without DNA. The CDR3 length is 16 residues. CDR1 MNHNS and CDR2 SASEGT come from the germline V gene. The CDR3 protein is CASSGQGPKHRNEQFF.

The CDR3 reads CASRLDTNTGELFF. The V and J genes are TRBV2 and TRBJ2-2. CDR3 length: 14 residues. Germline lookup yields CDR1 SNHLY and CDR2 FYNNEI.

The rearrangement uses TRBV5-5 and TRBJ1-6. CDR3 length: 15 amino acids. Germline CDR1 reads SGHKS; CDR2 reads YYEKEE (reference sequence). This CDR3 reads CASSLDGLSASPLHF.

V and J are TRBV4-2 and TRBJ2-5; TCRdb outputs TRBD1, but without DNA this stays unchecked. This CDR3 is built from 16 residues. Germline V gene sequence: CDR1 LGHNA, CDR2 YNFKEQ. This CDR3 is CASSQGTGVRQETQYF.

The rearrangement uses TRBV6-5 and TRBJ2-5; TCRdb gives TRBD1 as the D gene, but with no DNA this cannot be confirmed. The germline V gene has CDR1 MNHEY and CDR2 SVGAGI. CDR3 length: 16 residues. This chain's CDR3 is CASSYGLGQGKETQYF.

The chain links TRBV18 to TRBJ2-2; TCRdb reports TRBD1, a call that lacks DNA to check it against. The CDR3 length is 16 residues. In germline, CDR1 is KGHSH, CDR2 LQKENI. This chain's CDR3 is CASSPFGGVDTGELFF.

V and J are TRBV7-9 and TRBJ2-3; there is no DNA to check the TCRdb D call of TRBD1. Germline CDR1 is SEHNR and CDR2 is FQNEAQ (reference sequence). CDR3 length: 16 amino acids. The CDR3 loop reads CASSRDRWNSTDTQYF.

V gene TRBV7-2 combines with J gene TRBJ2-7; the D call from TCRdb, TRBD2, cannot be confirmed without DNA. This CDR3 is 17 amino acids long. Germline CDR1 reads SGHTA; CDR2 reads FQGNSA. The CDR3 sequence: CASSQPGLAGSSYEQYF.

This chain links TRBV10-3 with TRBJ2-1; TCRdb's D gene call, TRBD1, goes unchecked for lack of DNA. This CDR3 is built from 14 residues. Per germline, CDR1 ENHRY and CDR2 SYGVKD. The CDR3 reads CAISESRGLQEQFF.